This entry features one T cell receptor beta chain sequence. This sample is part of a study of Ad26.COV2.S vaccination and SARS-CoV-2 variants. TCRdb's table, derived via immunoSEQ multiplex PCR, lists solely in-frame clones and lacks some. The data contain 240,000 or so clones, approximately 87% of them singletons. CDR3 length: 16 residues. From germline, CDR1 is LNHDA and CDR2 SQIVND (reference sequence). V was pared by 5 bases and J by 5 bases, with 21 bases between. As for treatment: around 19 received Ad26.COV2.S at low or high dose, single or two shots; 5 received placebo; per-sample allocation not given. Repertoires come from day 63 after the first vaccine or placebo injection.

Here the sequenced sample was peripheral blood, taken in a trial of Ad26.COV2.S vaccine versus placebo. The chain is built from TRBV19 and TRBJ1-1, with D possibly matching TRBD1 (5 bases). The TCR comes from a person aged 18-65 years who received the Ad26.COV2.S COVID-19 vaccine or a placebo. CDR3 nucleotide sequence: TGTGCCAGTAGTTCCCGGACCCGGGGCTTGTGGACTGAAGCTTTCTTT. Its translation: CASSSRTRGLWTEAFF.